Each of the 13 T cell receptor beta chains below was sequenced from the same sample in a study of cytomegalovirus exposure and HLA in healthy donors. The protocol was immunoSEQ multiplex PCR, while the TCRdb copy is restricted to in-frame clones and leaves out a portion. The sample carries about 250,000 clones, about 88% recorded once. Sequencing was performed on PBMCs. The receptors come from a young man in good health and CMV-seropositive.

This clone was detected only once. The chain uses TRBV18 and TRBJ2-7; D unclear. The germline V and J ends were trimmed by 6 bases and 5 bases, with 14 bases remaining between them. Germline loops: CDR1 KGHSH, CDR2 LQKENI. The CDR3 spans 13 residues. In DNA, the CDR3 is TGTGCCAGCTCTCCCATGGGGTTGGACGAGCAGTACTTC. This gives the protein CASSPMGLDEQYF.

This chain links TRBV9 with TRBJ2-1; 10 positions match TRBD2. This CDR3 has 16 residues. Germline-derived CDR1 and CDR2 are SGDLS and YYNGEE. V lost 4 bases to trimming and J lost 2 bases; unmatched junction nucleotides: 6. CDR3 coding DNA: TGTGCCAGCAGCTCCAGAAGCGGGAGGGCCTACAATGAGCAGTTCTTC. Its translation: CASSSRSGRAYNEQFF.

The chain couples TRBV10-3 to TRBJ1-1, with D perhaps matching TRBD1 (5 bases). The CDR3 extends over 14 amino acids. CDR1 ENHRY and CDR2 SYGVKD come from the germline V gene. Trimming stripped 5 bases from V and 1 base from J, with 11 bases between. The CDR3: CAISRSTENTEAFF. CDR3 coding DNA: TGTGCCATCAGTCGATCGACAGAGAACACTGAAGCTTTCTTT.

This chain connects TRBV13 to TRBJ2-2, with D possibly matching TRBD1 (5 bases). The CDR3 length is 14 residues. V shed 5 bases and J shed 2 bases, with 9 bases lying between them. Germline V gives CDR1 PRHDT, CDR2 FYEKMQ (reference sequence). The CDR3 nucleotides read TGTGCCAGCAGCCCTGACAGAAACACCGGGGAGCTGTTTTTT. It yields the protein CASSPDRNTGELFF.

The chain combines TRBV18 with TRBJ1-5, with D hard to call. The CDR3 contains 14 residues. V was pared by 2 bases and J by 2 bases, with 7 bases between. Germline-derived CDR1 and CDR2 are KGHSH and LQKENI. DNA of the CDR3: TGTGCCAGCTCACCAGACATCGGCAATCAGCCCCAGCATTTT. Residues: CASSPDIGNQPQHF.

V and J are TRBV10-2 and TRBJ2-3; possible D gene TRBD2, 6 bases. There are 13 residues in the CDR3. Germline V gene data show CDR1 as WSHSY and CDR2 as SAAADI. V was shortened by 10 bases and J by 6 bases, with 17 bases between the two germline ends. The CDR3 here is CATLGGTVDTQYF. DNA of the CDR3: TGCGCCACGTTGGGCGGGACGGTTGATACGCAGTATTTT.

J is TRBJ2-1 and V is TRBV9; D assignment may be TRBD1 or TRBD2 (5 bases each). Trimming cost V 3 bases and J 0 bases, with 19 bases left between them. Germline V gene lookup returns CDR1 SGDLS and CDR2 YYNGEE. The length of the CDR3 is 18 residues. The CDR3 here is CASSAWDGPTSSYNEQFF. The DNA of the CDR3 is TGTGCCAGCAGCGCGTGGGACGGCCCCACGAGCTCCTACAATGAGCAGTTCTTC.

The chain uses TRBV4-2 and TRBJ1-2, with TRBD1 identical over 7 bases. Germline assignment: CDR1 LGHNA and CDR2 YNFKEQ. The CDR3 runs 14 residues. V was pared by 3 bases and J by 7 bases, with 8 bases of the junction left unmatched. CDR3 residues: CASSQVRQGRGYTF. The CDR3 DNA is TGTGCCAGCAGCCAGGTCAGACAGGGCCGTGGCTACACCTTC.

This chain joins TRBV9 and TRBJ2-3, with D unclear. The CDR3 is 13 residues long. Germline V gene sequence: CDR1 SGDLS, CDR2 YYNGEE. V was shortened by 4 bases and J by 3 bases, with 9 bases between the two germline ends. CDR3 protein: CASSSGPTDTQYF. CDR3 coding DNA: TGTGCCAGCAGCTCTGGACCAACAGATACGCAGTATTTT.

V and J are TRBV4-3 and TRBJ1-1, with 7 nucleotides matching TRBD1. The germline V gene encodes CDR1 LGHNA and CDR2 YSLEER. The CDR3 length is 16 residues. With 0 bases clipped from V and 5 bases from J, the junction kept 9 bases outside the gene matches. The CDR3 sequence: CASSQDSRTGVTEAFF. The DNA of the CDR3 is TGCGCCAGCAGCCAAGATTCGAGAACAGGGGTAACTGAAGCTTTCTTT.

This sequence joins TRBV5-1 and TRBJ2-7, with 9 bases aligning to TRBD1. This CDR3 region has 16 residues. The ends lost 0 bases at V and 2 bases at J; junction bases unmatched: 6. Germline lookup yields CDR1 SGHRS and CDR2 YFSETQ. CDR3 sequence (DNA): TGCGCCAGCAGCTTGGCAACCGGGACAGGGACCTACGAGCAGTACTTC. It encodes CASSLATGTGTYEQYF.

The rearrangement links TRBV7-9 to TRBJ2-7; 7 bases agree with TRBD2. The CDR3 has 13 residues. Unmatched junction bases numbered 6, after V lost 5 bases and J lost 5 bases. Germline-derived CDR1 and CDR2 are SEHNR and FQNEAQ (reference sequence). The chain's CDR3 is CASSLRTSHEQYF. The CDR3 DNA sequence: TGTGCCAGCAGCCTAAGGACTAGTCACGAGCAGTACTTC.

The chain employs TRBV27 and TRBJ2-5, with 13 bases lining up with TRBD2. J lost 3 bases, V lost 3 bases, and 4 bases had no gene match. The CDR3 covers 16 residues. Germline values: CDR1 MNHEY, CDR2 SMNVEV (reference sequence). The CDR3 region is CASSFSGTSGEETQYF. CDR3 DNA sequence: TGTGCCAGCAGTTTTTCCGGGACTAGCGGGGAAGAGACCCAGTACTTC.